A single sample is the source of the 21 T cell receptor beta chains below, sequenced in a study of blood T cell repertoires in COVID-19. Sequenced by immunoSEQ multiplex PCR; TCRdb stores in-frame clones only, minus some. The sample records 360,000 or so clones, about nine tenths being singletons. The sample taken for sequencing was PBMCs or T cells enriched from blood (not recorded which). These TCRs come from a woman aged 25 to 39 who had been exposed to COVID-19.

This clone was observed a handful of times. The J gene is TRBJ1-2, the V gene TRBV27; 8 nucleotides line up with TRBD1. The ends lost 5 bases at V and 5 bases at J; junction bases unmatched: 7. The CDR3 covers 14 residues. Germline values: CDR1 MNHEY, CDR2 SMNVEV (reference sequence). CDR3 amino acids: CASSGGTGGYGYTF. The CDR3 DNA reads as TGTGCCAGCAGTGGCGGGACAGGCGGATATGGCTACACCTTC.

The chain is built from TRBV5-1 and TRBJ1-2; 9 positions match TRBD1. The trim removed 4 bases at V and 0 bases at J, leaving 1 base unmatched. CDR3 length equals 14 residues. In germline, CDR1 is SGHRS, CDR2 YFSETQ. CDR3: CASSGQGTNYGYTF. In DNA, the CDR3 is TGCGCCAGCAGCGGACAGGGGACTAACTATGGCTACACCTTC.

The chain uses TRBV28 and TRBJ1-6; TRBD1 agrees at 7 bases. CDR1 and CDR2 from the germline V gene are MDHEN and SYDVKM. The CDR3 sequence is 17 residues long. J lost 7 bases, V lost 4 bases, and 13 bases had no gene match. This chain's CDR3 is CASSSPRTGTENSPLHF. CDR3 sequence (DNA): TGTGCCAGCAGTTCCCCCCGAACCGGGACAGAAAATTCACCCCTCCACTTT.

The chain employs TRBV18 and TRBJ2-7; TRBD1 agrees at 9 bases. Unmatched junction bases numbered 6, after V lost 3 bases and J lost 3 bases. Germline loops: CDR1 KGHSH, CDR2 LQKENI. The CDR3 loop spans 15 amino acids. CDR3 sequence reads: CASSPEPGQGYEQYF. CDR3 in DNA: TGTGCCAGCTCACCGGAACCGGGACAGGGCTACGAGCAGTACTTC.

The genes are TRBV7-3 and TRBJ2-7; 10 positions match TRBD2. CDR3 length equals 18 residues. With 2 bases clipped from V and 2 bases from J, the junction kept 12 bases outside the gene matches. Germline V CDR1 and CDR2: SGHTA, FQGTGA. The CDR3 nucleotides are TGTGCCAGCAGCTTACGACCCATATCCACTAGCGGGGCCTACGAGCAGTACTTC. It specifies CASSLRPISTSGAYEQYF.

This clone occurred a few times. The chain employs TRBV27 and TRBJ2-7, with D unresolved. The CDR3 extends over 15 amino acids. The germline V and J ends were trimmed by 8 bases and 1 base, with 18 bases remaining between them. Germline V gene sequence: CDR1 MNHEY, CDR2 SMNVEV (reference sequence). CDR3 sequence (DNA): TGTGCCAGCTCCCTCGTGATGGGCGAGTCCTACGAGCAGTACTTC. It yields the protein CASSLVMGESYEQYF.

J is TRBJ2-7 and V is TRBV19; unclear D gene. V was clipped by 5 bases and J by 2 bases, with 25 bases between them. CDR1 is LNHDA, CDR2 SQIVND, per germline (reference sequence). The CDR3 covers 18 residues. The CDR3 sequence is CASSYGGGADSGTYEQYF. The CDR3 coding sequence is TGTGCCAGTAGTTACGGCGGCGGTGCCGATTCCGGTACCTACGAGCAGTACTTC.

V and J are TRBV30 and TRBJ1-1, with a weak D call TRBD1 (5 bases). V dropped 3 bases and J dropped 1 base, with 6 bases sitting between them. Germline V gene data show CDR1 as GTSNPN and CDR2 as SVGIG (reference sequence). This CDR3 spans 12 amino acids. CDR3 sequence reads: CAWRGENTEAFF. The CDR3, as DNA: TGTGCCTGGAGAGGGGAGAACACTGAAGCTTTCTTT.

This chain uses TRBV19 with TRBJ2-7, with D perhaps TRBD1 (6 bases). In germline, CDR1 is LNHDA, CDR2 SQIVND (reference sequence). The CDR3 is 15 amino acids. Trimming removed 0 bases from V and 4 bases from J, with 13 bases in between. CDR3 sequence: CASSIDLRTEYEQYF. The CDR3 DNA follows: TGTGCCAGTAGTATAGATCTAAGGACAGAGTACGAGCAGTACTTC.

This clone showed up just a few times. The genes are TRBV28 and TRBJ1-4; TRBD1 aligns across 7 bases. V trimming: 6 bases; J trimming: 7 bases; junction bases outside the gene matches: 2. Germline CDR1 is MDHEN and CDR2 is SYDVKM. The CDR3 runs to 12 residues. The CDR3 reads CASSWTGEKLFF. For the CDR3, the DNA is TGTGCCAGCAGCTGGACAGGTGAAAAACTGTTTTTT.

This clone was detected once. J is TRBJ2-7 and V is TRBV5-1; D is unresolved. V was pared by 0 bases and J by 1 base, with 5 bases between. CDR1 SGHRS and CDR2 YFSETQ come from the germline V gene. The CDR3 spans 13 residues. The CDR3 DNA sequence: TGCGCCAGCAGCTTGGCACAGTCCTACGAGCAGTACTTC. Its protein product is CASSLAQSYEQYF.

The chain is built from TRBV28 and TRBJ2-7, with 10 bases identical to TRBD2. V dropped 3 bases and J dropped 7; count of bases not matched to a gene: 6. CDR1 is MDHEN and CDR2 is SYDVKM in the germline V gene. CDR3 length equals 14 residues. The CDR3 nucleotides are TGTGCCAGCAGTTTTCTAGCGGGAGTGAGGGAGCAGTACTTC. This encodes CASSFLAGVREQYF.

This chain joins TRBV6-5 and TRBJ2-7, with 7 bases matching TRBD1. Per germline, CDR1 MNHEY and CDR2 SVGAGI. This CDR3 has 12 residues. V shed 8 bases, J shed 1 base, and the junction held 2 bases outside the gene matches. The CDR3 sequence is CASSDRSYEQYF. In nucleotides, the CDR3 is TGTGCCAGCTCGGACAGGTCCTACGAGCAGTACTTC.

The rearrangement links TRBV6-2 or TRBV6-3 to TRBJ2-1; the D gene is possibly TRBD2 (7 bases). Trimming cost V 4 bases and J 8 bases, with 21 bases left between them. The CDR3 sequence is 16 residues long. The germline V gene has CDR1 MNHEY and CDR2 SVGEGT. The CDR3 DNA follows: TGTGCCAGCAGTTCCTTCGGGGGCGGGAGTGGCGATGAGCAGTTCTTC. The encoded protein is CASSSFGGGSGDEQFF.

The rearrangement links TRBV5-1 to TRBJ2-5; TRBD1 matches at 7 bases. Trimming cost V 0 bases and J 5 bases; bases outside gene matches: 4. Per germline, CDR1 SGHRS and CDR2 YFSETQ. This CDR3 has 14 residues. The CDR3 nucleotides read TGCGCCAGCAGCTTGGAACAGGGGATGGAGACCCAGTACTTC. Translated, it gives CASSLEQGMETQYF. The full variable domain, completed using reference TRBV5-1 and TRBJ2-5, is KAGVTQTPRYLIKTRGQQVTLSCSPISGHRSVSWYQQTPGQGLQFLFEYFSETQRNKGNFPGRFSGRQFSNSRSEMNVSTLELGDSALYLCASSLEQGMETQYFGPGTRLLVL.

The sample holds one count of this clone. CDR3 sequence reads: CASSFVVNPSGNQPQHF. CDR3 DNA: TGTGCCAGCAGTTTCGTCGTGAATCCGTCGGGCAATCAGCCCCAGCATTTT. The chain links TRBV28 to TRBJ1-5, with D hard to call. Deletions cut 3 bases from V and 2 bases from J, with 17 bases between. The germline V gene has CDR1 MDHEN and CDR2 SYDVKM. The CDR3 is made up of 17 amino acids. The complete variable domain, with remaining parts taken from reference TRBV28 and TRBJ1-5, reads DVKVTQSSRYLVKRTGEKVFLECVQDMDHENMFWYRQDPGLGLRLIYFSYDVKMKEKGDIPEGYSVSREKKERFSLILESASTNQTSMYLCASSFVVNPSGNQPQHFGDGTRLSIL.

The chain uses TRBV5-4 and TRBJ1-1; D is undetermined. The germline gives CDR1 SGHNT, CDR2 YYREEE (reference sequence). The CDR3 extends over 14 amino acids. V was shortened by 0 bases and J by 1 base, with 7 bases between the two germline ends. Here the CDR3 reads CASSLETSNTEAFF. For the CDR3, the DNA is TGTGCCAGCAGCTTGGAGACATCGAACACTGAAGCTTTCTTT.

This sequence joins TRBV3-1 (or the pseudogene TRBV3-2) and TRBJ1-1; unclear D gene. The CDR3 loop spans 15 amino acids. Germline V gives CDR1 LGHDT, CDR2 YNNKEL (reference sequence). The V gene lost 1 base and the J gene lost 5 bases, with 14 bases spanning the gap. The CDR3 spells CASSQVQIAGTEAFF. CDR3 nucleotides: TGTGCCAGCAGCCAAGTCCAAATTGCGGGAACTGAAGCTTTCTTT.

This clone was seen a single time. V usage is TRBV2 and J usage is TRBJ2-1; TRBD2 aligns across 12 bases. This CDR3 spans 15 amino acids. J lost 4 bases, V lost 7 bases, and 5 bases had no gene match. Germline V gene data show CDR1 as SNHLY and CDR2 as FYNNEI. The CDR3 nucleotides read TGTGCCAGCACCCCGACTAGCGGGAGTTACAATGAGCAGTTCTTC. It codes for CASTPTSGSYNEQFF.

V gene TRBV10-3 combines with J gene TRBJ2-5; the match to TRBD2 covers 8 bases. Germline V gene data show CDR1 as ENHRY and CDR2 as SYGVKD. This CDR3 spans 12 amino acids. J lost 4 bases, V lost 9 bases, and 4 bases had no gene match. Written as DNA, the CDR3 is TGTGCCATAGCGGGGGAGCCAGAGACCCAGTACTTC. Its protein product is CAIAGEPETQYF.

V usage is TRBV11-3 and J usage is TRBJ2-5, with D possibly matching TRBD2 (6 bases). The CDR3 runs to 14 residues. V lost 8 bases to trimming and J lost 1 base, with 14 bases between them. From germline, CDR1 is SGHNT and CDR2 YENEEA. The CDR3 DNA sequence: TGTGCCAGCGGAGGGGTAGCGACCCAAGAGACCCAGTACTTC. Its translation is CASGGVATQETQYF. Variable domain in full (rest from reference TRBV11-3 and TRBJ2-5): EAGVVQSPRYKIIEKKQPVAFWCNPISGHNTLYWYLQNLGQGPELLIRYENEEAVDDSQLPKDRFSAERLKGVDSTLKIQPAELGDSAVYLCASGGVATQETQYFGPGTRLLVL.